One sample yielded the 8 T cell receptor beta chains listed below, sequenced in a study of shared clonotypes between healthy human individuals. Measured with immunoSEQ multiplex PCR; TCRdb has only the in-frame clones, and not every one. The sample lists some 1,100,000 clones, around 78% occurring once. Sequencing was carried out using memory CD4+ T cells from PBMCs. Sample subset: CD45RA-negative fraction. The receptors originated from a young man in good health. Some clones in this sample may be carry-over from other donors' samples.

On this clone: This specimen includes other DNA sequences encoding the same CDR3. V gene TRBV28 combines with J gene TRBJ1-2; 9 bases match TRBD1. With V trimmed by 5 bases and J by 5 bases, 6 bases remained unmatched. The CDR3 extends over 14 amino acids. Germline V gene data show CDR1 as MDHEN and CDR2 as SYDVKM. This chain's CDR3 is CASSGPGQGYGYTF. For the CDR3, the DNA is TGTGCCAGCAGTGGACCGGGACAGGGATATGGCTACACCTTC.

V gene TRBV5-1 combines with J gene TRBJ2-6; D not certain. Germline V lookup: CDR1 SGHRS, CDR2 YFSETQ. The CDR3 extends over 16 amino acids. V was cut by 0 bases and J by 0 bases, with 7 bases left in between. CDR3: CASSLAGGSGANVLTF. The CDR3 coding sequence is TGCGCCAGCAGCTTGGCCGGTGGCTCTGGGGCCAACGTCCTGACTTTC.

The CDR3 region is CSALKTDTQYF. In DNA, the CDR3 is TGCAGTGCTCTTAAAACAGATACGCAGTATTTT. V usage is TRBV20-1 and J usage is TRBJ2-3; D unclear. CDR1 and CDR2 from the germline V gene are DFQATT and SNEGSKA (reference sequence). This CDR3 region has 11 residues. Trimming took off 5 bases at V and 3 bases at J, with 6 bases between the two ends.

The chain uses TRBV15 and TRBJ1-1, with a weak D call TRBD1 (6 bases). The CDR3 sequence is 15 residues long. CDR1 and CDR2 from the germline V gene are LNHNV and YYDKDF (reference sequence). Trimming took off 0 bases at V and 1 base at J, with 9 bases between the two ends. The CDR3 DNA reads TGTGCCACCAGCAGAGATGCCAGGGGGAACACTGAAGCTTTCTTT. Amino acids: CATSRDARGNTEAFF.

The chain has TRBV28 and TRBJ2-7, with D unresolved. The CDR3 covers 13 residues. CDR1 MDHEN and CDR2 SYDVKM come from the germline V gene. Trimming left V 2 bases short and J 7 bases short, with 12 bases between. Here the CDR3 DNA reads TGTGCCAGCAGTTTACCCACAATTGGTGAGCAGTACTTC. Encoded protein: CASSLPTIGEQYF.

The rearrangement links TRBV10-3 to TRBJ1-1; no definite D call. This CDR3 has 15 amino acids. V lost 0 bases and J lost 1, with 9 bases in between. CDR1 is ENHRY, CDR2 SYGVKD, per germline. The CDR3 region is CAISESNSGNTEAFF. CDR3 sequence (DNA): TGTGCCATCAGTGAGTCGAACTCGGGGAACACTGAAGCTTTCTTT.

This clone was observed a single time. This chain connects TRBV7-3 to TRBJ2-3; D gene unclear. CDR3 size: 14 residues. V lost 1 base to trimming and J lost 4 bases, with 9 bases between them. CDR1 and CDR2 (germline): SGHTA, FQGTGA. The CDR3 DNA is TGTGCCAGCAGCTTAAGTTACCAATCAGATACGCAGTATTTT. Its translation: CASSLSYQSDTQYF.

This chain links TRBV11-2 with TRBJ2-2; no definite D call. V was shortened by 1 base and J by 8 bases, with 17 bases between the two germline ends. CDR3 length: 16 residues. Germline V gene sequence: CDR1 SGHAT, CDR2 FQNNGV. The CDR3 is CASSLVRPADGGELFF. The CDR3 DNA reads TGTGCCAGCAGCTTAGTGCGGCCAGCCGATGGTGGGGAGCTGTTTTTT.